This TCR beta chain was documented in a study of blood T cell repertoires in COVID-19. This CDR3 contains 16 residues. Germline CDR1 and CDR2: SGHNT and YYREEE (reference sequence). V was cut by 0 bases and J by 4 bases, with 14 bases left in between. Assay: immunoSEQ multiplex PCR; the TCRdb copy retains only in-frame clones and omits some. The sample records some 41,000 clones, around nine tenths being singletons. The sequenced sample consisted of peripheral blood. This receptor was identified in a man aged 55 to 70 with active COVID-19. V is TRBV5-4 and J is TRBJ2-1; D is ambiguous. CDR3 nucleotide sequence: TGTGCCAGCAGCTTGGTTATGTCCTCCCTATACAATGAGCAGTTCTTC. The encoded protein is CASSLVMSSLYNEQFF.